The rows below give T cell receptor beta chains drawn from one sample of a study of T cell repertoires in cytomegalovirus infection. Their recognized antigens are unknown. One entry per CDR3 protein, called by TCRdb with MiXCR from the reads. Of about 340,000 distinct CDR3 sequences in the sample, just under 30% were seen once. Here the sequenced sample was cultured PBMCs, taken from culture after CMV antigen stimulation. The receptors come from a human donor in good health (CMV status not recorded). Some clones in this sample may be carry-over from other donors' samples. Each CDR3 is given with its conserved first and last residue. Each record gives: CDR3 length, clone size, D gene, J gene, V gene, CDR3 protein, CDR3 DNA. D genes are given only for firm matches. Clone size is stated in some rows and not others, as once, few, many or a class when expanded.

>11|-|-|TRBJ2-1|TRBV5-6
CASSFWDEQFF
TGTGCCAGCAGCTTTTGGGATGAGCAGTTCTTC
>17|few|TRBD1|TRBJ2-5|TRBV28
CASSLARWDRGQETQYF
TGTGCCAGCAGTTTAGCCCGGTGGGACAGGGGACAAGAGACCCAGTACTTC
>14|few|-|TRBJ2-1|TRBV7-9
CASSSGTPGNEQFF
TGTGCCAGCAGCTCGGGGACTCCAGGCAATGAGCAGTTCTTC
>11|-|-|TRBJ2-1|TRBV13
CASSTTNEQFF
TGCGCCAGCAGCACCACAAATGAGCAGTTCTTC
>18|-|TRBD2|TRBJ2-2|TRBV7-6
CASSPTIGSGIGTGELFF
TGTGCCAGCAGCCCCACTATAGGTAGCGGGATAGGCACCGGGGAGCTGTTTTTT
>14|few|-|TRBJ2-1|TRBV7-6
CASSLLGGQNEQFF
TGTGCCAGCAGCTTACTAGGGGGGCAGAATGAGCAGTTCTTC
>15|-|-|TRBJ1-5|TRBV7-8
CASSLAADNNQPQHF
TGTGCCAGCAGCTTAGCGGCCGATAACAATCAGCCCCAGCATTTT
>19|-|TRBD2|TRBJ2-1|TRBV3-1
CASSQEGLAGLSSYNEQFF
TGTGCCAGCAGCCAGGAGGGACTAGCGGGCCTAAGCTCCTACAATGAGCAGTTCTTC
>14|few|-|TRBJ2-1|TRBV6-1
CASRQLESGNEQFF
TGTGCCAGCCGACAGCTAGAAAGTGGCAATGAGCAGTTCTTC
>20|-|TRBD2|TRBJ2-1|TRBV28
CASSLRTSGRAGRAYNEQFF
TGTGCCAGCAGCCTCCGGACTAGCGGGAGGGCCGGAAGGGCCTACAATGAGCAGTTCTTC
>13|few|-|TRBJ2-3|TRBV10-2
CASYLPTGDTQYF
TGCGCCAGTTATCTTCCAACAGGAGATACGCAGTATTTT
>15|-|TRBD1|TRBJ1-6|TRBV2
CASSTQGTFNSPLHF
TGTGCCAGCAGTACACAGGGGACGTTTAATTCACCCCTCCACTTT
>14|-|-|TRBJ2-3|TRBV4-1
CASSQDEGADTQYF
TGCGCCAGCAGCCAAGATGAGGGCGCAGATACGCAGTATTTT
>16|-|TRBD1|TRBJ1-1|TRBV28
CASSPTGEGTYTEAFF
TGTGCCAGCAGCCCGACAGGGGAGGGTACCTACACTGAAGCTTTCTTT